Listed here are 13 T cell receptor beta chains from one sample, sequenced in a study of patients and donors after allogeneic stem cell transplantation. TCRdb reprocessed the RT-PCR reads with MiXCR, giving one entry per CDR3 protein. The sample records about 210,000 distinct CDR3 sequences, roughly two fifths being singletons. The sequencing sample was made of blood, either unsorted or a sorted T cell fraction (not recorded which). The receptors here all came from a human donor who was either an allogeneic HSCT recipient or a stem cell or donor lymphocyte infusion donor (not recorded which). It is not recorded whose cells these are; they may come from a transplant donor.

This clonotype was observed a handful of times. The chain has TRBV28 and TRBJ1-2; 7 bases match TRBD1. V gave up 10 bases and J gave up 4 bases; unmatched junction bases: 15. This CDR3 is built from 15 residues. Germline V gene sequence: CDR1 MDHEN, CDR2 SYDVKM. The CDR3, as DNA: TGTGCCATCCCACGTACTAGGACAGGCCTCTATGGCTACACCTTC. This encodes CAIPRTRTGLYGYTF.

This clonotype was counted a few times. The V gene is TRBV7-9, the J gene TRBJ1-3; D unclear. The V end lost 2 bases, the J end lost 4 bases, and 3 bases lay between the germline ends. Germline loops: CDR1 SEHNR, CDR2 FQNEAQ (reference sequence). The CDR3 is made up of 12 amino acids. In DNA, the CDR3 is TGTGCCAGCAGCTTACTAGGAAACACCATATATTTT. Translated: CASSLLGNTIYF.

This chain connects TRBV24-1 to TRBJ1-1, with a weak D call TRBD1 (6 bases). Per the germline V gene, CDR1 is KGHDR and CDR2 is SFDVKD. V was cut by 7 bases and J by 5 bases, with 16 bases left in between. This CDR3 is built from 14 residues. CDR3 nucleotides: TGTGCCACCAGGGATGGGGGGGGCAAGACTGAAGCTTTCTTT. Protein: CATRDGGGKTEAFF.

This clonotype has only a few counts. The DNA for the CDR3 is TGTGCCAGCAGTTGGGACAGTGGGAATTCACCCCTCCACTTT. As protein: CASSWDSGNSPLHF. The genes are TRBV12-3 or TRBV12-4 and TRBJ1-6; 7 bases agree with TRBD1. The V gene end was trimmed by 4 bases and the J gene end by 7 bases; junction bases not matched to a gene: 4. CDR3 length: 14 amino acids.

The rearrangement uses TRBV12-3 or TRBV12-4 and TRBJ2-3; TRBD1 aligns across 8 bases. V lost 6 bases to trimming and J lost 2 bases; unmatched junction nucleotides: 4. This CDR3 region has 14 residues. CDR3 sequence reads: CASRMDRATDTQYF. CDR3 sequence (DNA): TGTGCCAGCAGGATGGACAGGGCCACAGATACGCAGTATTTT.

This CDR3 is CASSQDVGRGQGLQPQHF. The CDR3 region has the DNA TGCGCCAGCAGCCAAGATGTGGGTCGGGGACAGGGATTGCAGCCCCAGCATTTT. The chain employs TRBV4-1 and TRBJ1-5, with 9 bases lining up with TRBD1. The CDR3 is made up of 18 amino acids. Losses at the gene ends were 0 bases for V and 7 bases for J; bases not matched to a gene: 13. Looked up from germline, CDR1 is MGHRA and CDR2 is YSYEKL.

This rearrangement joins TRBV27 to TRBJ1-5, with 9 bases lining up with TRBD1. Looked up from germline, CDR1 is MNHEY and CDR2 is SMNVEV (reference sequence). The CDR3 has 15 residues. J gave up 4 bases and V 4 bases, and 5 bases lay outside the gene matches. CDR3 bases: TGTGCCAGCAGTTCCGGGACAGGGTGGAATCAGCCCCAGCATTTT. Its translation is CASSSGTGWNQPQHF.

This chain joins TRBV5-5 and TRBJ1-4; TRBD1 matches 7 bases. Trimming removed 0 bases from V and 5 bases from J; junction bases left unmatched: 4. The CDR3 is 15 residues long. From germline, CDR1 is SGHKS and CDR2 YYEKEE (reference sequence). The CDR3 sequence: CASSLEGAENEKLFF. In nucleotides, the CDR3 is TGTGCCAGCAGCTTGGAGGGGGCTGAGAATGAAAAACTGTTTTTT.

This chain connects TRBV7-2 to TRBJ2-7, with D uncertain. The CDR3 consists of 13 residues. V was trimmed by 1 base and J by 2 bases, leaving 6 bases between them. Germline CDR1 SGHTA, CDR2 FQGNSA. The CDR3: CASSLDEPYEQYF. In nucleotides, the CDR3 is TGTGCCAGCAGCTTAGACGAGCCCTACGAGCAGTACTTC.

The chain carries TRBV7-9 and TRBJ1-2, with D unclear. The germline CDR1 and CDR2 sequences are SEHNR and FQNEAQ (reference sequence). The V and J ends lost 2 bases and 7 bases respectively, with 8 bases between them. The CDR3 totals 12 residues. CDR3 sequence reads: CASSLLGRGYTF. The CDR3 DNA reads TGTGCCAGCAGCTTATTAGGGCGTGGCTACACCTTC.

There are a few counts of this clonotype. V usage is TRBV20-1 and J usage is TRBJ1-1; 7 bases are shared with TRBD1. Germline V CDR1 and CDR2: DFQATT, SNEGSKA (reference sequence). The CDR3 loop spans 13 amino acids. The V segment lost 2 bases and the J segment 4 bases; nucleotides outside the gene matches: 4. CDR3 DNA: TGCAGTGCTAGAATCCCAGGGGGCACTGAAGCTTTCTTT. Its protein product is CSARIPGGTEAFF.

The chain links TRBV12-3 or TRBV12-4 to TRBJ1-5, with D perhaps matching TRBD1 (5 bases). The CDR3 has 16 residues. The V end was cut by 5 bases, the J end by 2 bases, with 16 bases between. The DNA for the CDR3 is TGTGCCAGCAGTAGGCAGGGTGCCGGGGGCAATCAGCCCCAGCATTTT. Amino acid sequence: CASSRQGAGGNQPQHF.

The chain uses TRBV9 and TRBJ2-7; D perhaps matches TRBD1 (6 bases). The germline gives CDR1 SGDLS, CDR2 YYNGEE. Trimming pared 3 bases from V and 3 bases from J, leaving 13 bases between. This CDR3 has 14 amino acids. The CDR3 DNA reads as TGTGCCAGCAGCGCTCAGGGGTTGGGCTACGAGCAGTACTTC. Its translation is CASSAQGLGYEQYF.